Following are 22 T cell receptor beta chains from one sample sequenced in a study of blood T cell repertoires in COVID-19 (dated by TCRdb to between 2020 and 2021). The library was produced with the immunoSEQ multiplex PCR assay. TCRdb stores this immuneACCESS table with in-frame sequences only. Part of the clones is absent; in the studies checked, under half of the shortfall reflects unresolved V genes, and no reason is known for the rest. This sample is represented by around 100,000 clones; approximately 93% of them were singletons. The ten largest clones represent over 2% of the sample. Sequencing was done on a sample of peripheral blood. All receptors come from a man between 50 and 59 years old with active COVID-19.

The rearrangement links TRBV6-2 or TRBV6-3 to TRBJ1-1, with D perhaps TRBD1 (6 bases). CDR3 length: 17 residues. Germline-derived CDR1 and CDR2 are MNHEY and SVGEGT. V lost 5 bases to trimming and J lost 1 base, with 20 bases between them. The CDR3 DNA sequence: TGTGCCAGCAGTGACCCGGGACAAACGCGGAGGAACACTGAAGCTTTCTTT. It codes for CASSDPGQTRRNTEAFF.

The gene calls are TRBV4-1 and TRBJ2-6, with 8 bases lining up with TRBD1. The CDR3 totals 19 residues. In germline, CDR1 is MGHRA, CDR2 YSYEKL. J gave up 0 bases and V 5 bases, and 12 bases lay outside the gene matches. The chain's CDR3 is CASSAQAQGAPSGANVLTF. The CDR3 DNA is TGCGCCAGCAGCGCTCAGGCTCAGGGGGCTCCCTCTGGGGCCAACGTCCTGACTTTC.

The DNA of the CDR3 is TGTGCCAGCTCACCCCGACAGGGCGGTAAAGGGAACAATGAGCAGTTCTTC. Its protein product is CASSPRQGGKGNNEQFF. V usage is TRBV18 and J usage is TRBJ2-1; TRBD1 matches 7 bases. This CDR3 contains 17 residues. Germline values: CDR1 KGHSH, CDR2 LQKENI. V shed 3 bases, J shed 5 bases, and the junction held 13 bases outside the gene matches.

The chain employs TRBV3-1 (or the pseudogene TRBV3-2) and TRBJ2-3, with TRBD1 identical over 9 bases. CDR3 length: 15 amino acids. V dropped 4 bases and J dropped 7; count of bases not matched to a gene: 9. Germline loops: CDR1 LGHDT, CDR2 YNNKEL (reference sequence). This chain's CDR3 is CASSLVPGQGNTQYF. The CDR3 DNA reads as TGTGCCAGCAGCCTGGTTCCGGGACAGGGAAATACGCAGTATTTT.

The rearrangement joins TRBV4-2 to TRBJ2-5, with 8 bases identical to TRBD2. The CDR3 is made up of 16 amino acids. The V segment lost 1 base and the J segment 2 bases; nucleotides outside the gene matches: 6. Germline CDR1 LGHNA, CDR2 YNFKEQ. CDR3 in amino acids: CASSQGLPSGQETQYF. The CDR3 bases are TGTGCCAGCAGCCAAGGCTTGCCTAGCGGGCAAGAGACCCAGTACTTC.

The chain couples TRBV7-7 to TRBJ2-7, with 10 bases aligning to TRBD2. V lost 3 bases, J lost 5 bases, and 4 bases stayed unmatched. Germline CDR1 reads SSHAT; CDR2 reads FNYEAQ (reference sequence). There are 14 residues in the CDR3. CDR3 coding DNA: TGTGCCAGCAGCTTCTTAGCGGGAGGCGACGAGCAGTACGTC. It encodes CASSFLAGGDEQYV.

The chain joins TRBV3-1 (or the pseudogene TRBV3-2) to TRBJ1-4; TRBD1 matches at 7 bases. The CDR3 runs to 14 residues. Losses at the gene ends were 4 bases for V and 5 bases for J; bases not matched to a gene: 4. Germline V gene lookup returns CDR1 LGHDT and CDR2 YNNKEL (reference sequence). CDR3 sequence reads: CASSRDSLNEKLFF. CDR3 nucleotide sequence: TGTGCCAGCAGCCGGGACAGCCTCAATGAAAAACTGTTTTTT.

The V and J genes are TRBV27 and TRBJ1-2, with 7 positions matching TRBD1. Per germline, CDR1 MNHEY and CDR2 SMNVEV (reference sequence). The CDR3 is 15 residues long. With V trimmed by 2 bases and J by 4 bases, 7 bases remained unmatched. CDR3 loop: CASSLTTGAGYGYTF. The DNA of the CDR3 is TGTGCCAGCAGTTTAACTACAGGGGCGGGCTATGGCTACACCTTC.

The sample holds a few counts of this clone. J is TRBJ1-6 and V is TRBV25-1; 9 bases line up with TRBD1. In germline, CDR1 is MGHDK, CDR2 SYGVNS. V dropped 8 bases and J dropped 9; count of bases not matched to a gene: 5. This CDR3 has 13 amino acids. In DNA form, the CDR3 reads TGTGCCAGCGGACAGGGGATGGGTTCACCCCTCCACTTT. This translates into CASGQGMGSPLHF.

The chain recombines TRBV11-2 with TRBJ1-1, with D tentatively TRBD1 (5 bases). The CDR3 totals 13 residues. Germline CDR1 SGHAT, CDR2 FQNNGV. Trimming removed 5 bases at V and 3 bases at J, with 10 bases between. The CDR3 coding sequence is TGTGCCAGCAGCAGGGGCGCGTACACTGAAGCTTTCTTT. Its protein is CASSRGAYTEAFF. The full variable domain, with the rest looked up from reference TRBV11-2 and TRBJ1-1, is EAGVAQSPRYKIIEKRQSVAFWCNPISGHATLYWYQQILGQGPKLLIQFQNNGVVDDSQLPKDRFSAERLKGVDSTLKIQPAKLEDSAVYLCASSRGAYTEAFFGQGTRLTVV.

The V call is TRBV5-6, the J call TRBJ1-3, with 7 bases fitting TRBD1. Trimming removed 0 bases from V and 0 bases from J; junction bases left unmatched: 0. Germline lookup yields CDR1 SGHDT and CDR2 YYEEEE. This CDR3 has 15 residues. The CDR3 DNA reads TGTGCCAGCAGCTTGGACAGGGGCTCTGGAAACACCATATATTTT. This translates into CASSLDRGSGNTIYF.

The V and J genes are TRBV5-5 and TRBJ2-1, with no clear D. The germline gives CDR1 SGHKS, CDR2 YYEKEE (reference sequence). The CDR3 loop spans 12 amino acids. V shed 0 bases and J shed 6 bases, with 4 bases lying between them. The CDR3 DNA sequence: TGTGCCAGCAGCTTGGACAGCAATGAGCAGTTCTTC. Translation: CASSLDSNEQFF. Full variable domain (missing parts from reference TRBV5-5 and TRBJ2-1): DAGVTQSPTHLIKTRGQQVTLRCSPISGHKSVSWYQQVLGQGPQFIFQYYEKEERGRGNFPDRFSARQFPNYSSELNVNALLLGDSALYLCASSLDSNEQFFGPGTRLTVL.

The genes are TRBV7-9 and TRBJ1-2; D perhaps matches TRBD1 (6 bases). This CDR3 region has 14 residues. V lost 1 base and J 7 bases, leaving 13 bases between the germline ends. Germline CDR1 reads SEHNR; CDR2 reads FQNEAQ (reference sequence). CDR3 in amino acids: CASSLETGYSGYTF. The CDR3 nucleotides are TGTGCCAGCAGCTTAGAGACAGGTTATAGTGGCTACACCTTC.

The chain couples TRBV10-1 to TRBJ2-7; TRBD2 is a possible D gene (5 bases). V was trimmed by 0 bases and J by 7 bases, leaving 13 bases between them. The germline V gene has CDR1 WNHNN and CDR2 SYGVQD (reference sequence). This CDR3 region has 14 residues. In DNA, the CDR3 is TGCGCCAGCAGTGAGTCGATCCCAAGGGAGGAGCAGTACTTC. Its translation: CASSESIPREEQYF.

J is TRBJ2-1 and V is TRBV15, with TRBD2 identical over 10 bases. The CDR3 has 15 amino acids. Germline V CDR1 and CDR2: LNHNV, YYDKDF (reference sequence). Trimming took 3 bases from V and 9 from J; bases not matched to a gene: 8. The CDR3, as DNA: TGTGCCACCAGCAGTTTACTAGCGGGATCTGGTGAGCAGTTCTTC. Its translation: CATSSLLAGSGEQFF.

The chain links TRBV28 to TRBJ1-6; no reliable D call. In germline, CDR1 is MDHEN, CDR2 SYDVKM. V was clipped by 7 bases and J by 8 bases, with 12 bases between them. This CDR3 is 13 amino acids long. The CDR3: CASTLTGYSPLHF. DNA for the CDR3: TGTGCCAGCACCTTAACGGGGTATTCACCCCTCCACTTT. Drawing the rest from reference TRBV28 and TRBJ1-6, the complete variable domain is DVKVTQSSRYLVKRTGEKVFLECVQDMDHENMFWYRQDPGLGLRLIYFSYDVKMKEKGDIPEGYSVSREKKERFSLILESASTNQTSMYLCASTLTGYSPLHFGNGTRLTVT.

This chain links TRBV7-8 with TRBJ2-7; D may be TRBD2 (5 bases). V was trimmed by 1 base and J by 3 bases, leaving 16 bases between them. Germline lookup yields CDR1 SGHVS and CDR2 FQNEAQ. This CDR3 spans 16 amino acids. The CDR3, as DNA: TGTGCCAGCAGCTTAGGGGGTCAAGCCGGGATCTACGAGCAGTACGTC. Protein sequence: CASSLGGQAGIYEQYV.

CDR3 DNA sequence: TGTGCCAGCAGCGCTAGCACCGGGGAGCTGTTTTTT. Translated, it gives CASSASTGELFF. V usage is TRBV5-4 and J usage is TRBJ2-2; D gene ambiguous. V lost 4 bases to trimming and J lost 4 bases, with 5 bases between them. CDR3 length: 12 residues. CDR1 is SGHNT and CDR2 is YYREEE in the germline V gene (reference sequence).

V usage is TRBV9 and J usage is TRBJ1-5, with TRBD1 identical over 7 bases. Germline V lookup: CDR1 SGDLS, CDR2 YYNGEE. This CDR3 is 12 amino acids long. V trimming: 4 bases; J trimming: 9 bases; junction bases outside the gene matches: 4. The CDR3 is CASSSQGGPQHF. The CDR3, as DNA: TGTGCCAGCAGCTCCCAGGGGGGGCCCCAGCATTTT.

CDR3 DNA sequence: TGTGCCAGCAGCTGGGGGACAGGGGCCACCGGGGAGCTGTTTTTT. The encoded protein is CASSWGTGATGELFF. The chain is built from TRBV11-2 and TRBJ2-2; TRBD1 matches 10 bases. J gave up 4 bases and V 4 bases, and 3 bases lay outside the gene matches. The germline CDR1 and CDR2 sequences are SGHAT and FQNNGV. The CDR3 contains 15 residues.

This clone is a singleton in its sample. The chain links TRBV6-2 or TRBV6-3 to TRBJ2-7; 8 nucleotides line up with TRBD2. J was trimmed by 3 bases and V by 6 bases; bases with no gene match: 10. The CDR3 has 15 residues. Germline V gene sequence: CDR1 MNHEY, CDR2 SVGEGT. In DNA form, the CDR3 reads TGTGCCAGCAGCTCACCGGGACTAGGCTTCTACGAGCAGTACGTC. Protein product: CASSSPGLGFYEQYV.

This clone ranks as medium-sized (0.01 to 0.1%). The chain uses TRBV4-1 and TRBJ1-2; TRBD1 matches 11 bases. V gave up 2 bases and J gave up 4 bases; unmatched junction bases: 6. CDR1 is MGHRA and CDR2 is YSYEKL in the germline V gene. The CDR3 is 16 amino acids. The CDR3 bases are TGCGCCAGCAGCCAAAGTGGGACAGGGGGATTCTATGGCTACACCTTC. It codes for CASSQSGTGGFYGYTF.